Sequencing of this T cell receptor (beta chain) was carried out in a study of T-cell reconstitution after alpha-beta-depleted transplantation in children. Preparation of the TCRbeta library involved a method that used unique molecular identifiers. TCRdb redid the calling of the PCR reads with MiXCR, one entry per CDR3 protein. The data contain hundreds of thousands of distinct CDR3 sequences, roughly 10% of them singletons. CDR1 and CDR2 (germline): SQVTM, ANQGSEA. The V gene lost 6 bases and the J gene lost 0 bases, with 11 bases spanning the gap. The CDR3 extends over 13 amino acids. Points from the study as a whole: Surviving recipient T cells and thymic progenitors accounted for the high day-60 TCRbeta diversity observed in some patients. T-cell numbers and diversity, one year after transplant, stemmed largely from T cells that were newly produced. The origin of alpha-beta T cells about two months after transplant was reportedly several hundred expanded graft clones.

This clonotype was seen repeatedly, ten times or more. Its target is unknown. The material sequenced was PBMCs, taken before TCRalphabeta/CD19-depleted stem cell transplant. The V and J genes are TRBV29-1 and TRBJ2-5; D call uncertain. The receptor's source is a child under two years old with acute myeloid leukemia, due to receive a stem cell transplant. CDR3 in amino acids: CSVAAQYQETQYF. The CDR3 DNA reads TGCAGCGTAGCTGCTCAATACCAAGAGACCCAGTACTTC.